The rows below give T cell receptor beta chains drawn from one sample of a study of radiotherapy plus CTLA-4 blockade in lung cancer. Produced via immunoSEQ multiplex PCR; TCRdb's table is partial and in-frame only. The sample carries some 32,000 clones, 70% recorded once. The sample was peripheral blood, taken from a patient treated with radiotherapy plus ipilimumab. These receptors were obtained from a human donor with non-small cell lung cancer who had stable disease on radiotherapy plus ipilimumab. The CDR3 runs from the conserved cysteine through the conserved F or W. A D gene is named only where the DNA matches it firmly. For some rows the clone size is stated as once, few or many, or as a class when expanded; others skip it.

v_call	j_call	clone_size	d_call	cdr3_aa	cdr3_nt
TRBV4-3	TRBJ2-2	NA	NA	CASSHPIGAGWSGGELFF	TGCGCCAGCAGCCACCCCATCGGAGCGGGCTGGTCTGGCGGGGAGCTGTTTTTT
TRBV11-3	TRBJ2-7	NA	TRBD2	CASSPGLAGGNFEQYF	TGTGCCAGCAGCCCCGGACTAGCGGGAGGGAATTTCGAGCAGTACTTC
TRBV15	TRBJ2-3	NA	TRBD2	CATSRVGGATDTQYF	TGTGCCACCAGCAGAGTCGGGGGGGCCACAGATACGCAGTATTTT
TRBV11-3	TRBJ2-3	NA	NA	CASSLGSALDTQYF	TGTGCCAGCAGCTTGGGATCGGCGTTAGATACGCAGTATTTT
TRBV10-3	TRBJ2-7	NA	TRBD2	CAIRETPTMGGEQYF	TGTGCCATCAGGGAGACCCCTACAATGGGAGGGGAGCAGTACTTC
TRBV28	TRBJ1-1	once	TRBD1	CASSLGTGVNEAFF	TGTGCCAGCAGTTTAGGGACAGGGGTCAATGAAGCTTTCTTT
TRBV27	TRBJ1-3	NA	NA	CASSPDSYSGNTIYF	TGTGCCAGCAGCCCGGACAGCTACTCTGGAAACACCATATATTTT
TRBV12-5	TRBJ1-1	NA	NA	CASGLVLTGSTEAFF	TGTGCTAGTGGTTTGGTACTTACAGGGAGCACTGAAGCTTTCTTT
TRBV19	TRBJ1-4	few	TRBD1	CASSNTGTVNEKLFF	TGTGCCAGTAGCAACACCGGGACAGTTAATGAAAAACTGTTTTTT
TRBV19	TRBJ1-2	NA	NA	CASNDIYGYTF	TGTGCCAGTAATGATATCTATGGCTACACCTTC
TRBV7-9	TRBJ1-1	NA	NA	CASSLEVNTEAFF	TGTGCCAGCAGTTTGGAAGTGAACACTGAAGCTTTCTTT
TRBV5-6	TRBJ2-1	NA	TRBD2	CASSLGLAGRYEQFF	TGTGCCAGCAGCTTGGGACTAGCGGGACGGTATGAGCAGTTCTTC
TRBV6-5	TRBJ1-5	once	NA	CASSYSRGGDQPQHF	TGTGCCAGCAGTTACTCACGGGGGGGAGATCAGCCCCAGCATTTT